The 32 T cell receptor beta chains in this list originate from one sample, sequenced in a study of beta chain features in type 1 diabetes. Reverse transcription of all isolated RNA meant that expressed TCRB transcripts were sequenced. Assay used: immunoSEQ multiplex PCR; TCRdb lists only in-frame clones, some missing. Of about 150,000 clones listed, about 9.4% are singletons. The antigens these receptors bind are not known. Notes on the study in general: Across all four CD4+ subsets, people with type 1 diabetes showed modestly shorter TCRB CDR3s.

Sequenced: central memory CD4+ T cells from blood. The origin of the receptors is a man aged 30 to 39 with type 1 diabetes.

This clone occurred a few times. The chain is built from TRBV6-5 and TRBJ2-7; 8 positions match TRBD1. CDR1 MNHEY and CDR2 SVGAGI come from the germline V gene. CDR3 length equals 15 residues. Losses at the gene ends were 0 bases for V and 2 bases for J; bases not matched to a gene: 3. The CDR3 loop is CASSYSLQGAYEQYF. DNA of the CDR3: TGTGCCAGCAGTTACTCGCTACAGGGGGCCTACGAGCAGTACTTC.

This clone was counted a few times. This sequence joins TRBV27 and TRBJ2-3; no clear D gene. The CDR3 totals 11 residues. Germline CDR1 reads MNHEY; CDR2 reads SMNVEV (reference sequence). Trimming left V 6 bases short and J 3 bases short, with 4 bases between. CDR3 sequence reads: CASRRTDTQYF. The CDR3 DNA reads as TGTGCCAGCAGACGGACAGATACGCAGTATTTT.

The rearrangement joins TRBV29-1 to TRBJ2-1, with TRBD2 matching over 9 bases. V lost 5 bases to trimming and J lost 4 bases; unmatched junction nucleotides: 6. Germline CDR1 reads SQVTM; CDR2 reads ANQGSEA. CDR3 length equals 14 residues. The CDR3 sequence: CSVSQSGRYNEQFF. The DNA of the CDR3 is TGCAGCGTTTCCCAAAGCGGGAGGTACAATGAGCAGTTCTTC.

The V and J genes are TRBV5-1 and TRBJ2-6; D is undetermined. From germline, CDR1 is SGHRS and CDR2 YFSETQ. V gave up 1 base and J gave up 0 bases, with 8 bases separating them. This CDR3 has 16 amino acids. CDR3 DNA sequence: TGCGCCAGCAGCTTGACCGGTACCTCTGGGGCCAACGTCCTGACTTTC. This translates into CASSLTGTSGANVLTF.

The V gene is TRBV4-3, the J gene TRBJ2-3, with D tentatively TRBD2 (5 bases). Germline V gene sequence: CDR1 LGHNA, CDR2 YSLEER. Trimming removed 4 bases at V and 2 bases at J, with 10 bases between. CDR3 size: 14 residues. CDR3 amino acids: CASSPQEATDTQYF. The CDR3 DNA reads as TGCGCCAGCAGCCCCCAGGAGGCCACAGATACGCAGTATTTT.

This clone was seen a few times. This sequence joins TRBV5-6 and TRBJ2-7; D perhaps matches TRBD1 (5 bases). This CDR3 region has 15 residues. Per germline, CDR1 SGHDT and CDR2 YYEEEE. Trimming left V 2 bases short and J 0 bases short, with 12 bases between. In nucleotides, the CDR3 is TGTGCCAGCAGCTTAGGTGGGGCAAGCTCCTACGAGCAGTACTTC. Translated: CASSLGGASSYEQYF.

J is TRBJ2-7 and V is TRBV18; D possibly corresponds to TRBD1 (6 bases). Between the trimmed V and J ends, which lost 2 bases and 3 bases, there was a span of 8 bases. CDR1 KGHSH and CDR2 LQKENI come from the germline V gene. This CDR3 comprises 13 residues. CDR3 protein: CASSPGQFYEQYF. CDR3 DNA sequence: TGTGCCAGCTCACCAGGACAGTTCTACGAGCAGTACTTC.

The chain recombines TRBV28 with TRBJ2-1; 11 bases are a match to TRBD2. The trim removed 5 bases at V and 7 bases at J, leaving 7 bases unmatched. This CDR3 region has 15 residues. Per the germline V gene, CDR1 is MDHEN and CDR2 is SYDVKM. CDR3 sequence: CASSPTSGSTNEQFF. In DNA, the CDR3 is TGTGCCAGCAGTCCAACTAGCGGGAGCACAAATGAGCAGTTCTTC.

The rearrangement links TRBV2 to TRBJ1-2; D is perhaps TRBD1 (5 bases). V was clipped by 0 bases and J by 8 bases, with 10 bases between them. The length of the CDR3 is 13 residues. Germline CDR1 is SNHLY and CDR2 is FYNNEI. The CDR3 nucleotides read TGTGCCAGCAGTGAAGCGCTTCAGGGAGGCTACACCTTC. It translates to CASSEALQGGYTF.

This chain joins TRBV28 and TRBJ1-5; D might be TRBD1 (6 bases). V was cut by 7 bases and J by 6 bases, with 16 bases left in between. The CDR3 sequence is 14 residues long. Germline-derived CDR1 and CDR2 are MDHEN and SYDVKM. CDR3 amino acids: CASMGGGTGQPQHF. For the CDR3, the DNA is TGTGCCAGCATGGGTGGGGGCACGGGTCAGCCCCAGCATTTT. The variable domain in full, with the rest retrieved from reference TRBV28 and TRBJ1-5, is DVKVTQSSRYLVKRTGEKVFLECVQDMDHENMFWYRQDPGLGLRLIYFSYDVKMKEKGDIPEGYSVSREKKERFSLILESASTNQTSMYLCASMGGGTGQPQHFGDGTRLSIL.

V usage is TRBV5-4 and J usage is TRBJ2-1, with D hard to call. Trimming left V 4 bases short and J 7 bases short, with 9 bases between. Germline V lookup: CDR1 SGHNT, CDR2 YYREEE (reference sequence). The CDR3 runs 12 residues. CDR3 nucleotide sequence: TGTGCCAGCAGCACCGCCGAGAATGAGCAGTTCTTC. Protein product: CASSTAENEQFF.

This clone was observed a handful of times. The V call is TRBV5-1, the J call TRBJ2-7, with D unresolved. Germline V lookup: CDR1 SGHRS, CDR2 YFSETQ. V was trimmed by 0 bases and J by 6 bases, leaving 10 bases between them. The CDR3 is 13 amino acids. The CDR3 protein is CASSLGRDSEQYF. CDR3 DNA sequence: TGCGCCAGCAGCTTGGGACGCGACTCCGAGCAGTACTTC.

This chain links TRBV5-1 with TRBJ2-3; D gene uncertain. V dropped 0 bases and J dropped 4 bases, with 9 bases sitting between them. Germline V lookup: CDR1 SGHRS, CDR2 YFSETQ. The CDR3 has 14 amino acids. The CDR3 sequence: CASSLAPGADTQYF. The CDR3 nucleotides are TGCGCCAGCAGCTTGGCCCCGGGTGCAGATACGCAGTATTTT.

There are many counts of this clone. The chain joins TRBV29-1 to TRBJ1-1, with TRBD1 matching over 7 bases. Germline CDR1 and CDR2: SQVTM and ANQGSEA. J gave up 6 bases and V 3 bases, and 7 bases lay outside the gene matches. The CDR3 extends over 13 amino acids. The CDR3 sequence is CSVESDRDAEAFF. The CDR3 nucleotides read TGCAGCGTTGAGAGCGACAGGGACGCTGAAGCTTTCTTT. Complete variable domain (other parts from reference TRBV29-1 and TRBJ1-1): SAVISQKPSRDICQRGTSLTIQCQVDSQVTMMFWYRQQPGQSLTLIATANQGSEATYESGFVIDKFPISRPNLTFSTLTVSNMSPEDSSIYLCSVESDRDAEAFFGQGTRLTVV.

In regard to this clone: Germline is not matched at one junction end, which may reflect a read error. The chain recombines TRBV7-7 with TRBJ2-1; 12 positions match TRBD1. This CDR3 is built from 16 residues. Germline assignment: CDR1 SSHAT and CDR2 FNYEAQ (reference sequence). In nucleotides, the CDR3 is TGTGCTAGCAGCTTAGGGACAGGGGGCCTACGGAATGAGCAGTTCTTC. Encoded protein: CASSLGTGGLRNEQFF.

This clone has a handful of counts. The chain has TRBV7-2 and TRBJ2-7, with D maybe TRBD2 (5 bases). V was pared by 5 bases and J by 0 bases, with 14 bases between. The CDR3 length is 15 residues. CDR1 and CDR2 from the germline V gene are SGHTA and FQGNSA. The CDR3 bases are TGTGCCAGCAGCCCGGATAGCGCCTACTCCTACGAGCAGTACTTC. Protein sequence: CASSPDSAYSYEQYF.

This clone has only a few counts. This chain links TRBV5-6 with TRBJ2-7, with a possible D match to TRBD2 (6 bases). Germline V gives CDR1 SGHDT, CDR2 YYEEEE. The V end was cut by 3 bases, the J end by 3 bases, with 13 bases between. The CDR3 consists of 14 residues. The CDR3 here is CASSWGVEIYEQYF. The CDR3 coding sequence is TGTGCCAGCAGCTGGGGGGTAGAAATCTACGAGCAGTACTTC.

This clone has more than one count but fewer than ten. The J gene is TRBJ2-1, the V gene TRBV6-5; the D gene is possibly TRBD1 (5 bases). Trimming took 6 bases from V and 14 from J, leaving 23 bases between them. Germline V gene sequence: CDR1 MNHEY, CDR2 SVGAGI. This CDR3 has 14 residues. The CDR3 is CASSLGVGYAKEFF. The CDR3 DNA follows: TGTGCCAGCAGCCTAGGGGTGGGGTATGCTAAGGAGTTCTTC.

Only a few counts were recorded for this clone. The chain uses TRBV28 and TRBJ1-1; perhaps TRBD1 as D (6 bases). The germline V gene encodes CDR1 MDHEN and CDR2 SYDVKM. The CDR3 covers 12 residues. V shed 6 bases and J shed 8 bases, with 13 bases lying between them. The CDR3 DNA reads as TGTGCCAGCAGCCCTCGACAGGCCGAAGCTTTCTTT. Its translation: CASSPRQAEAFF.

The chain combines TRBV15 with TRBJ2-1, with 10 bases that match TRBD1. V trimming: 0 bases; J trimming: 4 bases; junction bases outside the gene matches: 3. Germline CDR1 reads LNHNV; CDR2 reads YYDKDF (reference sequence). This CDR3 has 16 amino acids. DNA for the CDR3: TGTGCCACCAGCAGAGACAGGACAGGGGGATACAATGAGCAGTTCTTC. It specifies CATSRDRTGGYNEQFF.

This clone has just a few counts. The V call is TRBV11-3, the J call TRBJ2-2, with 8 bases lining up with TRBD1. Per germline, CDR1 SGHNT and CDR2 YENEEA. Trimming took 1 base from V and 7 from J; bases not matched to a gene: 11. This CDR3 has 17 residues. The CDR3 DNA is TGTGCCAGCAGCTTAGGTCATTCGGGACAGGTTTTCGGGGAGCTGTTTTTT. Encoded protein: CASSLGHSGQVFGELFF.

This clone was picked up a small number of times. The chain's CDR3 is CASSAPSLYEQYF. CDR3 nucleotide sequence: TGTGCCAGCAGCGCACCAAGCCTCTACGAGCAGTACTTC. The chain couples TRBV5-6 to TRBJ2-7; no clear D. CDR3 length: 13 amino acids. Germline V gene data show CDR1 as SGHDT and CDR2 as YYEEEE. V gave up 4 bases and J gave up 3 bases, with 11 bases separating them.

The chain joins TRBV30 to TRBJ2-3, with D perhaps TRBD2 (6 bases). Germline-derived CDR1 and CDR2 are GTSNPN and SVGIG (reference sequence). The V end lost 7 bases, the J end lost 0 bases, and 14 bases lay between the germline ends. This CDR3 is 14 amino acids long. CDR3 amino acids: CAYRGSGSTDTQYF. In nucleotides, the CDR3 is TGTGCCTACCGAGGCAGCGGGAGCACAGATACGCAGTATTTT.

This clone was seen a handful of times. The chain recombines TRBV6-6 with TRBJ2-2; perhaps TRBD1 as D (6 bases). Between the trimmed V and J ends, which lost 6 bases and 7 bases, there was a span of 9 bases. Germline loops: CDR1 MNHNY, CDR2 SVGAGI (reference sequence). This CDR3 spans 12 amino acids. The CDR3 sequence: CASRTGLGELFF. CDR3 DNA: TGTGCCAGCAGGACAGGACTCGGGGAGCTGTTTTTT.

CDR3 region: CASSPTGGAWNEQYF. The CDR3 DNA is TGTGCCAGCAGCCCCACAGGGGGCGCTTGGAACGAGCAGTACTTC. The chain links TRBV7-8 to TRBJ2-7, with 9 bases fitting TRBD1. This CDR3 has 15 amino acids. The junction had 10 bases not matched to a gene; V was cut back by 5 bases and J by 5 bases. In germline, CDR1 is SGHVS, CDR2 FQNEAQ.

V usage is TRBV5-4 and J usage is TRBJ2-5, with 8 bases fitting TRBD2. V was clipped by 2 bases and J by 2 bases; unmatched bases: 5. This CDR3 has 15 residues. In germline, CDR1 is SGHNT, CDR2 YYREEE (reference sequence). The CDR3 nucleotides read TGTGCCAGCAGCTTTCGAACTAGCGGACAAGAGACCCAGTACTTC. Residues: CASSFRTSGQETQYF.

The chain is built from TRBV28 and TRBJ1-2; D remains unclear. CDR1 and CDR2 from the germline V gene are MDHEN and SYDVKM. The CDR3 loop spans 14 amino acids. Trimming stripped 10 bases from V and 7 bases from J, with 22 bases between. CDR3: CANARAARGSGYTF. In DNA, the CDR3 is TGTGCCAACGCCCGGGCGGCGCGTGGGAGTGGCTACACCTTC.

The chain couples TRBV25-1 to TRBJ2-7, with 9 nucleotides matching TRBD1. Germline V gene sequence: CDR1 MGHDK, CDR2 SYGVNS. The V gene end was trimmed by 0 bases and the J gene end by 3 bases; junction bases not matched to a gene: 3. The CDR3 has 15 amino acids. The CDR3 nucleotides are TGTGCCAGCAGTGAATATGGGGACAGGGACTACGAGCAGTACTTC. Translated: CASSEYGDRDYEQYF.

This clone occurred a few times. The chain carries TRBV29-1 and TRBJ1-1; 7 bases agree with TRBD1. The ends lost 5 bases at V and 6 bases at J; junction bases unmatched: 3. Germline assignment: CDR1 SQVTM and CDR2 ANQGSEA. The CDR3 consists of 11 residues. Here the CDR3 reads CSVQGGAEAFF. The CDR3 DNA is TGCAGCGTTCAGGGGGGCGCTGAAGCTTTCTTT.

This clone has only a few counts. The rearrangement links TRBV2 to TRBJ2-7, with a weak D call TRBD2 (5 bases). V lost 6 bases, J lost 6 bases, and 9 bases lay in between. This CDR3 spans 11 amino acids. Germline V gene data show CDR1 as SNHLY and CDR2 as FYNNEI. In DNA form, the CDR3 reads TGTGCCAGCAGGGGGAGAAGCGAGCAGTACTTC. Amino acids: CASRGRSEQYF. The full variable domain, with the rest looked up from reference TRBV2 and TRBJ2-7, is EPEVTQTPSHQVTQMGQEVILRCVPISNHLYFYWYRQILGQKVEFLVSFYNNEISEKSEIFDDQFSVERPDGSNFTLKIRSTKLEDSAMYFCASRGRSEQYFGPGTRLTVT.

The DNA for the CDR3 is TGTGCCAGCAGTTACAGGGGGGTGACTAGCGGGAGATTAGAGACCCAGTACTTC. This encodes CASSYRGVTSGRLETQYF. V is TRBV6-9 and J is TRBJ2-5; 12 nucleotides match TRBD2. CDR1 is MNHGY, CDR2 SVAAGI, per germline. The CDR3 spans 18 residues. V shed 3 bases and J 4 bases; nucleotides not matched to a gene: 12.

The V and J genes are TRBV29-1 and TRBJ1-1, with D possibly TRBD1 on 5 matching bases. Germline CDR1 and CDR2: SQVTM and ANQGSEA. The CDR3 length is 15 residues. V dropped 6 bases and J dropped 11 bases, with 28 bases sitting between them. CDR3 DNA: TGCAGCGTCGAGACCTCCGGGACTCAATCTTTAGGCGCTTTCTTT. Translated: CSVETSGTQSLGAFF.